This TCR beta chain is from a study of blood T cell repertoires in COVID-19. CDR3 size: 14 residues. V was clipped by 1 base and J by 4 bases, with 8 bases between them. CDR1 is LNHDA, CDR2 SQIVND, per germline (reference sequence). Produced via immunoSEQ multiplex PCR; TCRdb's table is partial and in-frame only. The sample records some 130,000 clones, roughly 83% being singletons. Sequencing was performed on peripheral blood. The V gene is TRBV19, the J gene TRBJ2-1; unclear D gene. The TCR sequence derives from a woman aged 25 to 45 who had recovered from COVID-19. The DNA for the CDR3 is TGTGCCAGTAGTATAGGTAGCAGTTACAATGAGCAGTTCTTC. Translation: CASSIGSSYNEQFF.